The 6 T cell receptor beta chains given below trace back to one sample, sequenced in a study of tumor-infiltrating lymphocytes in primary liver carcinoma. Constant-region priming of approximately 0.55 ug total RNA yielded TCR beta cDNA. Amplification in three nested multiplex PCR rounds with slightly modified ARM-PCR gave rise to TCR beta libraries. A C-beta reverse primer was combined with TRBV1-TRBV30 forward primers in the first two PCR rounds, and each round had roughly 9 cycles. TCRdb itself ran the multiplex PCR reads through MiXCR, one entry per CDR3 protein. The sample consists of more than 50,000 distinct CDR3 sequences, about 80% of them appearing once. For each extraction, RNA and DNA were obtained together from around 18-30 mg of unsorted bulk tissue. Sequenced input: liver tumor tissue from sampling region 2. The sample's subset: tumor region T2, inferior pole. All receptors come from a man aged 40-49 years with primary liver carcinoma and hepatitis B virus infection.

This clonotype occurred many times. It is likely a read error, because the conserved phenylalanine at the end of the CDR3 is missing. The V and J genes are TRBV6-5 and TRBJ2-1; D might be TRBD1 or TRBD2, each matching 5 bases. Per the germline V gene, CDR1 is MNHEY and CDR2 is SVGAGI. Trimming pared 6 bases from V and 3 bases from J, leaving 12 bases between. The length of the CDR3 is 14 residues. The CDR3 DNA sequence: TGTGCCAGCAGGAACTTGGGGGACTACAATGAGCAGTTCTCC. This sequence encodes CASRNLGDYNEQFS.

In its sample, this clonotype was seen many times. This rearrangement joins TRBV28 to TRBJ1-5; tentatively, D is TRBD1 (6 bases). V lost 3 bases and J lost 7, with 22 bases in between. Germline-derived CDR1 and CDR2 are MDHEN and SYDVKM. This CDR3 is 17 amino acids long. The DNA of the CDR3 is TGTGCCAGCAGTTTTACCTCAAGGGCAGGGGCGTACCAGCCCCAGCATTTT. Translation: CASSFTSRAGAYQPQHF.

This chain uses TRBV12-3 or TRBV12-4 with TRBJ2-3, with 10 bases matching TRBD1. With V trimmed by 4 bases and J by 14 bases, 21 bases remained unmatched. This CDR3 has 17 residues. CDR3 sequence: CASSSPEGQGRSDMRYF. CDR3 nucleotide sequence: TGTGCCAGCAGTTCGCCTGAGGGACAGGGGCGGTCAGATATGCGGTATTTT.

Of note for this clonotype: A read error may produce the germline difference seen at one junction end. This chain connects TRBV12-3 or TRBV12-4 to TRBJ2-2; TRBD2 matches at 9 bases. The CDR3 sequence is 16 residues long. The CDR3 DNA reads as TGTGCCAGCAGTTTGTTAGCGGGAGTAGTCACCGGGGGGCTGTTTTTC. Encoded protein: CASSLLAGVVTGGLFF.

V gene TRBV6-5 combines with J gene TRBJ1-5; no firm D call. CDR1 is MNHEY and CDR2 is SVGAGI in the germline V gene. The CDR3 loop spans 14 amino acids. The CDR3 region is CVGSYSVGMPPQHF. The DNA for the CDR3 is TGTGTCGGCAGTTACTCAGTAGGGATGCCGCCCCAGCATTTT.

Concerning this clonotype: The conserved phenylalanine or tryptophan is not found at the CDR3 terminus, so this likely reflects a read error. This sequence joins TRBV29-1 and TRBJ1-1; 7 bases agree with TRBD1. The germline CDR1 and CDR2 sequences are SQVTM and ANQGSEA. The CDR3 totals 14 residues. Unmatched junction bases numbered 13, after V lost 8 bases and J lost 4 bases. CDR3 region: CSIRRGLDSTEAFS. CDR3 nucleotide sequence: TGCAGCATCCGAAGGGGGCTTGATAGCACTGAAGCTTTCTCT.